Listed here are 8 T cell receptor beta chains from one sample, sequenced in a study of prognosis after radiotherapy for stage I lung cancer (dated by TCRdb to about 2021). For sequencing, an Illumina HiSeq 3000 was employed. Two rounds of multiplex PCR were performed to amplify the TCR beta CDR3 region from genomic DNA. The first PCR round used primers specific to each TRBV and TRBJ gene, with sequences filed in Chinese patent CN105087789A. Using fastp at Q25 and MiXCR, TCRdb reprocessed the public reads and kept productive beta chains. A single entry per CDR3 protein holds the most common genes and DNA from its merged rows. The sample table contains about 51,000 distinct CDR3 sequences; only one count was recorded for less than 35% of them. In total, the top ten clones hold 9.2% of the sample. This material consisted of PBMCs, taken before or after stereotactic body radiation therapy (not recorded which). Receptors were obtained from a donor older than 45 with non-small cell lung cancer.

This clonotype was recorded only once. A clone one base away is much larger, so this may be a read error. The chain uses TRBV28 and TRBJ2-6, with D unresolved. CDR1 and CDR2 (germline): MDHEN, SYDVKM. The length of the CDR3 is 12 residues. Trimming left V 8 bases short and J 8 bases short, with 10 bases between. CDR3 coding DNA: TGTGCCAGCTGGGCAACGACCAACGTCCTGACTTTC. It is translated as CASWATTNVLTF.

This clonotype appeared a few times. This may stem from a read error, because a much larger clone lies one nucleotide away. The chain joins TRBV28 to TRBJ1-2; D not certain. The CDR3 consists of 11 residues. CDR1 MDHEN and CDR2 SYDVKM come from the germline V gene. As DNA, the CDR3 is TGTGCCGGCAGTTTCTTCGATGGCTACACCTTC. Its translation is CAGSFFDGYTF.

At least ten counts were recorded for this clonotype. The V call is TRBV6-1, the J call TRBJ2-1; 8 bases are shared with TRBD1. V dropped 11 bases and J dropped 4; count of bases not matched to a gene: 22. Germline V gives CDR1 MNHNS, CDR2 SASEGT. The CDR3 sequence is 18 residues long. The DNA of the CDR3 is TGTGCCCGAGCCGGGGCAGGGGGCCCAGTCCGGCCATACAATGAGCAGTTCTTC. Its protein is CARAGAGGPVRPYNEQFF.

This clonotype was counted many times. This chain joins TRBV9 and TRBJ2-5; 7 bases agree with TRBD2. Losses at the gene ends were 5 bases for V and 5 bases for J; bases not matched to a gene: 9. Germline-derived CDR1 and CDR2 are SGDLS and YYNGEE. This CDR3 has 14 residues. The DNA of the CDR3 is TGTGCCAGCAGTCTTCGGACTAGTGGGGAGACCCAGTACTTC. Translated, it gives CASSLRTSGETQYF. The variable domain in full, with the rest retrieved from reference TRBV9 and TRBJ2-5, is DSGVTQTPKHLITATGQRVTLRCSPRSGDLSVYWYQQSLDQGLQFLIQYYNGEERAKGNILERFSAQQFPDLHSELNLSSLELGDSALYFCASSLRTSGETQYFGPGTRLLVL.

There are many counts of this clonotype. The gene calls are TRBV5-1 and TRBJ2-1, with TRBD2 identical over 7 bases. CDR3 size: 14 residues. The germline V gene encodes CDR1 SGHRS and CDR2 YFSETQ. With V trimmed by 4 bases and J by 5 bases, 6 bases remained unmatched. CDR3 loop: CASSSGTTDNEQFF. CDR3 nucleotides: TGCGCCAGCAGCAGCGGGACTACCGACAATGAGCAGTTCTTC.

This clonotype has at least ten counts. The gene calls are TRBV20-1 and TRBJ2-7, with TRBD2 as a possible D gene (6 bases). The V end was cut by 1 base, the J end by 6 bases, with 16 bases between. CDR3 size: 14 residues. Germline V gene sequence: CDR1 DFQATT, CDR2 SNEGSKA (reference sequence). The CDR3 loop is CSARGDTSGSEQYF. The CDR3 nucleotides read TGCAGTGCTAGAGGGGATACCAGCGGGTCCGAGCAGTACTTC.

This clonotype was seen a single time. At one boundary the junction diverges from the germline segment, which might be a read error. The chain couples TRBV5-1 to TRBJ2-7; no reliable D call. The CDR3 is 18 amino acids. The germline CDR1 and CDR2 sequences are SGHRS and YFSETQ. The CDR3 is CAISSGRSTCPNSYEQYF. The CDR3 region has the DNA TGCGCCATCAGCTCTGGACGATCTACCTGCCCCAACTCCTACGAGCAGTACTTC.

This clonotype appeared many times. The genes are TRBV27 and TRBJ2-1; D is perhaps TRBD2 (6 bases). The CDR3 runs 16 residues. The germline gives CDR1 MNHEY, CDR2 SMNVEV (reference sequence). V dropped 5 bases and J dropped 4 bases, with 18 bases sitting between them. CDR3 DNA: TGTGCCAGCAGTAGGAGCGGGTCCGCTGATTACAATGAGCAGTTCTTC. It yields the protein CASSRSGSADYNEQFF.